These 32 T cell receptor beta chains came from one sample sequenced in a study of identical twins. TCRdb reprocessed the 5' RACE reads with MiXCR, giving one entry per CDR3 protein. Altogether fewer than 650,000 distinct CDR3 sequences are present, approximately 10% being singletons, with the ten largest covering roughly 3.2%. The same sample was also studied in work on yellow fever vaccine responses in identical twins.

Sequenced input: PBMCs. The origin of the receptors is a woman aged 18-35 years in good health.

The gene calls are TRBV2 and TRBJ2-7; 12 nucleotides agree with TRBD2. J was trimmed by 1 base and V by 8 bases; bases with no gene match: 6. Per germline, CDR1 SNHLY and CDR2 FYNNEI. The CDR3 is made up of 15 amino acids. This CDR3 is CASRLAGDQSYEQYF. The CDR3 DNA sequence: TGTGCCAGCCGACTAGCGGGGGACCAGTCCTACGAGCAGTACTTC.

V is TRBV30 and J is TRBJ2-7; 7 bases match TRBD1. Trimming took 0 bases from V and 6 from J; bases not matched to a gene: 11. In germline, CDR1 is GTSNPN, CDR2 SVGIG (reference sequence). CDR3 length: 15 residues. CDR3 residues: CAWSVPSDRFPEQYF. The DNA of the CDR3 is TGTGCCTGGAGTGTTCCTTCGGACAGGTTCCCCGAGCAGTACTTC.

The chain uses TRBV6-5 and TRBJ2-5; TRBD2 aligns across 7 bases. CDR1 is MNHEY and CDR2 is SVGAGI in the germline V gene. The CDR3 has 15 amino acids. The trim removed 4 bases at V and 4 bases at J, leaving 9 bases unmatched. The CDR3 is CASSSSGTTIETQYF. CDR3 sequence (DNA): TGTGCCAGCAGTTCCTCCGGGACTACCATAGAGACCCAGTACTTC.

Many counts were recorded for this clonotype. This chain joins TRBV5-1 and TRBJ2-2; 8 bases align to TRBD2. The germline V gene has CDR1 SGHRS and CDR2 YFSETQ. Trimming removed 5 bases from V and 0 bases from J; junction bases left unmatched: 3. This CDR3 is built from 15 residues. The CDR3 loop is CASRGLVANTGELFF. CDR3 DNA: TGCGCCAGCAGGGGACTAGTTGCGAACACCGGGGAGCTGTTTTTT.

This clonotype was recorded many times. The chain couples TRBV12-3 or TRBV12-4 to TRBJ2-2; D not resolved. V lost 9 bases, J lost 8 bases, and 10 bases lay in between. The CDR3 is 11 amino acids. The CDR3 is CASQASGELFF. CDR3 sequence (DNA): TGTGCCAGTCAGGCTTCAGGGGAGCTGTTTTTT.

This clonotype was observed a few times. V and J are TRBV12-3 or TRBV12-4 and TRBJ2-3; no clear D gene. The V and J ends lost 9 bases and 2 bases respectively, with 3 bases between them. The CDR3 contains 10 residues. The CDR3 region has the DNA TGTGCCAGACACACAGATACGCAGTATTTT. It translates to CARHTDTQYF.

This clonotype has more than one count but fewer than ten. V gene TRBV20-1 combines with J gene TRBJ2-3, with D perhaps matching TRBD1 or TRBD2 (5 bases each). Trimming removed 4 bases at V and 0 bases at J, with 14 bases between. The CDR3 sequence is 15 residues long. Germline CDR1 is DFQATT and CDR2 is SNEGSKA (reference sequence). In nucleotides, the CDR3 is TGCAGTGCTACCCCCGGGACGACTAGCACAGATACGCAGTATTTT. Translated: CSATPGTTSTDTQYF.

The chain is built from TRBV20-1 and TRBJ2-2; TRBD2 aligns across 7 bases. Germline CDR1 DFQATT, CDR2 SNEGSKA (reference sequence). This CDR3 region has 14 residues. V shed 3 bases, J shed 0 bases, and the junction held 1 base outside the gene matches. CDR3 bases: TGCAGTGCTAGGGCGGGGGCGAACACCGGGGAGCTGTTTTTT. Translating gives CSARAGANTGELFF.

This clonotype was observed many times. The rearrangement joins TRBV5-8 to TRBJ1-4, with D perhaps matching TRBD1 (6 bases). This CDR3 spans 15 amino acids. Germline-derived CDR1 and CDR2 are SGHTS and YDEGEE. The V end lost 0 bases, the J end lost 6 bases, and 12 bases lay between the germline ends. The CDR3 spells CASSLGDRTDEKLFF. The CDR3 DNA follows: TGTGCCAGCAGCTTGGGCGACAGGACGGATGAAAAACTGTTTTTT. Full variable domain (missing parts from reference TRBV5-8 and TRBJ1-4): EAGVTQSPTHLIKTRGQQATLRCSPISGHTSVYWYQQALGLGLQFLLWYDEGEERNRGNFPPRFSGRQFPNYSSELNVNALELEDSALYLCASSLGDRTDEKLFFGSGTQLSVL.

In its sample, this clonotype was seen a few times. The DNA for the CDR3 is TGTGCCAGCAGCCGGCGCGCAGGGGGCACTGAAGCTTTCTTT. This sequence encodes CASSRRAGGTEAFF. The rearrangement links TRBV6-2 or TRBV6-3 to TRBJ1-1, with 7 bases aligning to TRBD1. V shed 6 bases and J 4 bases; nucleotides not matched to a gene: 8. CDR1 MNHEY and CDR2 SVGEGT come from the germline V gene. This CDR3 region has 14 residues.

The sample holds many counts of this clonotype. This chain connects TRBV5-6 to TRBJ2-1; 7 bases align to TRBD2. This CDR3 is built from 15 residues. The V and J ends lost 0 bases and 10 bases, in that order; junction bases with no gene match: 10. The germline V gene has CDR1 SGHDT and CDR2 YYEEEE. The CDR3 here is CASSLALLLAPEQFF. Written as DNA, the CDR3 is TGTGCCAGCAGCTTGGCCCTACTACTAGCGCCCGAGCAGTTCTTC.

The table lists this clonotype with many counts. This chain uses TRBV29-1 with TRBJ1-2; D ambiguous. Germline V gives CDR1 SQVTM, CDR2 ANQGSEA. Trimming removed 4 bases from V and 2 bases from J, with 5 bases in between. CDR3 length equals 11 residues. The CDR3 DNA reads TGCAGCGTTGGAGAAAACTATGGCTACACCTTC. This encodes CSVGENYGYTF.

The CDR3 is CARHGTDSNQPQHF. The DNA for the CDR3 is TGTGCCAGACATGGGACAGATAGCAATCAGCCCCAGCATTTT. The V and J genes are TRBV27 and TRBJ1-5, with 7 positions matching TRBD1. Germline V lookup: CDR1 MNHEY, CDR2 SMNVEV (reference sequence). There are 14 residues in the CDR3. V lost 9 bases and J lost 0; bases outside the gene matches: 5.

This clonotype was detected a few times. This chain joins TRBV7-2 and TRBJ2-1; 8 nucleotides match TRBD2. The CDR3 has 16 residues. The V segment lost 5 bases and the J segment 4 bases; nucleotides outside the gene matches: 10. CDR1 is SGHTA, CDR2 FQGNSA, per germline. Written as DNA, the CDR3 is TGTGCCAGCAGCACATTAAGCGGGAGAGCTTACAATGAGCAGTTCTTC. Protein: CASSTLSGRAYNEQFF.

The CDR3 DNA reads as TGCAGTGCTAGCAGGGGGCAATTCTCAGATACGCAGTATTTT. As protein: CSASRGQFSDTQYF. The V gene is TRBV20-1, the J gene TRBJ2-3, with 8 bases matching TRBD1. The trim removed 3 bases at V and 4 bases at J, leaving 6 bases unmatched. This CDR3 is built from 14 residues. Germline assignment: CDR1 DFQATT and CDR2 SNEGSKA (reference sequence).

This clonotype was counted at least ten times. The chain has TRBV18 and TRBJ2-3; D is ambiguous. Looked up from germline, CDR1 is KGHSH and CDR2 is LQKENI. This CDR3 comprises 11 residues. Trimming stripped 1 base from V and 5 bases from J, with 1 base between. The CDR3 DNA is TGTGCCAGCTCACCACAAGATACGCAGTATTTT. Its translation is CASSPQDTQYF.

V gene TRBV27 combines with J gene TRBJ2-2, with 7 positions matching TRBD1. The CDR3 runs to 16 residues. In germline, CDR1 is MNHEY, CDR2 SMNVEV (reference sequence). Trimming took 0 bases from V and 4 from J; bases not matched to a gene: 5. The CDR3: CASSLSRGLGTGELFF. DNA for the CDR3: TGTGCCAGCAGTTTATCAAGGGGGCTCGGCACCGGGGAGCTGTTTTTT.

Only a few counts were recorded for this clonotype. The rearrangement joins TRBV10-3 to TRBJ2-2, with 10 bases fitting TRBD1. Germline-derived CDR1 and CDR2 are ENHRY and SYGVKD. With V trimmed by 7 bases and J by 7 bases, 6 bases remained unmatched. The CDR3 consists of 14 residues. In nucleotides, the CDR3 is TGTGCCATCAACAGACAGGGGGCAGGCGGGGAGCTGTTTTTT. It codes for CAINRQGAGGELFF.

The table lists this clonotype with a few counts. The rearrangement links TRBV18 to TRBJ2-3; perhaps TRBD2 as D (5 bases). The CDR3 extends over 17 amino acids. The germline CDR1 and CDR2 sequences are KGHSH and LQKENI. V was cut by 0 bases and J by 4 bases, with 17 bases left in between. The CDR3 spells CASSPPSHGRSADTQYF. The DNA for the CDR3 is TGTGCCAGCTCACCACCGTCCCATGGGAGAAGTGCAGATACGCAGTATTTT.

This clonotype occurred a few times. The chain uses TRBV5-8 and TRBJ2-7, with 11 positions matching TRBD1. The germline V gene has CDR1 SGHTS and CDR2 YDEGEE. The junction had 11 bases not matched to a gene; V was cut back by 4 bases and J by 5 bases. The CDR3 runs 16 residues. The CDR3 here is CASSPRTGGFFNEQYF. CDR3 nucleotide sequence: TGTGCCAGCAGCCCACGGACAGGGGGCTTTTTCAACGAGCAGTACTTC.

V is TRBV2 and J is TRBJ2-5; the match to TRBD2 covers 7 bases. The CDR3 spans 13 residues. CDR1 and CDR2 (germline): SNHLY, FYNNEI. V was clipped by 6 bases and J by 5 bases; unmatched bases: 6. CDR3 in DNA: TGTGCCAGCAGGCCAGGGAGGGAGGAGACCCAGTACTTC. Translating it yields CASRPGREETQYF.

The genes are TRBV20-1 and TRBJ2-1; 8 bases are shared with TRBD2. The CDR3 consists of 15 residues. Per the germline V gene, CDR1 is DFQATT and CDR2 is SNEGSKA (reference sequence). Trimming cost V 0 bases and J 7 bases; bases outside gene matches: 8. Here the CDR3 DNA reads TGCAGTGCTAGAGATCCCACTAGCGGTTTAAATGAGCAGTTCTTC. Encoded protein: CSARDPTSGLNEQFF.

A few counts support this clonotype. This chain joins TRBV6-2 or TRBV6-3 and TRBJ2-7; D not resolved. V was pared by 2 bases and J by 2 bases, with 4 bases between. The CDR3 runs to 12 residues. The germline CDR1 and CDR2 sequences are MNHEY and SVGEGT. The CDR3 DNA sequence: TGTGCCAGCAGTTACAGAGCCTACGAGCAGTACTTC. Translated, it gives CASSYRAYEQYF.

This clonotype was found many times. The chain uses TRBV7-9 and TRBJ1-1; TRBD1 matches 10 bases. Germline loops: CDR1 SEHNR, CDR2 FQNEAQ (reference sequence). CDR3 length: 15 residues. V was pared by 5 bases and J by 1 base, with 4 bases of the junction left unmatched. CDR3 residues: CASSGRTGGNTEAFF. CDR3 DNA: TGTGCCAGCAGCGGACGGACAGGGGGGAACACTGAAGCTTTCTTT.

The J gene is TRBJ2-4, the V gene TRBV4-1, with D possibly being TRBD1 (5 bases). Germline V gene lookup returns CDR1 MGHRA and CDR2 YSYEKL. The germline V and J ends were trimmed by 3 bases and 0 bases, with 9 bases remaining between them. This CDR3 has 15 amino acids. This CDR3 is CASSQPQGAKNIQYF. DNA of the CDR3: TGCGCCAGCAGCCAGCCGCAGGGAGCCAAAAACATTCAGTACTTC.

In its sample, this clonotype was seen a few times. The rearrangement uses TRBV5-1 and TRBJ2-3, with a weak D call TRBD2 (5 bases). CDR1 and CDR2 from the germline V gene are SGHRS and YFSETQ. V was pared by 2 bases and J by 4 bases, with 14 bases between. The CDR3 has 15 residues. For the CDR3, the DNA is TGCGCCAGCAGCTTACCAGGAGCGGTAGCAGATACGCAGTATTTT. It is translated as CASSLPGAVADTQYF.

This clonotype was picked up a small number of times. The genes are TRBV25-1 and TRBJ2-7, with a possible D match to TRBD2 (6 bases). V dropped 0 bases and J dropped 1 base, with 7 bases sitting between them. The CDR3 has 14 amino acids. The germline V gene has CDR1 MGHDK and CDR2 SYGVNS. The CDR3 DNA follows: TGTGCCAGCAGTGAATACCGGGAGTCCTACGAGCAGTACTTC. This translates into CASSEYRESYEQYF.

The V call is TRBV7-9, the J call TRBJ2-1; 9 positions match TRBD2. Trimming removed 6 bases from V and 6 bases from J; junction bases left unmatched: 3. This CDR3 region has 13 residues. From germline, CDR1 is SEHNR and CDR2 FQNEAQ (reference sequence). Here the CDR3 DNA reads TGTGCCAGCAGGAGTAGCGGGAGCAATGAGCAGTTCTTC. Translation: CASRSSGSNEQFF.

The gene calls are TRBV7-2 and TRBJ2-3; D is uncertain. Germline V gene lookup returns CDR1 SGHTA and CDR2 FQGNSA. This CDR3 comprises 12 residues. With 4 bases removed from V and 9 bases from J, the gap between germline ends came to 11 bases. The CDR3 coding sequence is TGTGCCAGCAGCTCCCCTGCGATCACGCAGTATTTT. It encodes CASSSPAITQYF.

This clonotype was counted only a few times. The genes are TRBV7-9 and TRBJ1-5; weak D call: TRBD1 (6 bases). This CDR3 comprises 17 residues. V was shortened by 5 bases and J by 0 bases, with 17 bases between the two germline ends. The germline CDR1 and CDR2 sequences are SEHNR and FQNEAQ (reference sequence). The CDR3 loop reads CASSRVAGGDSNQPQHF. The CDR3 DNA reads TGTGCCAGCAGCCGGGTGGCGGGGGGCGATAGCAATCAGCCCCAGCATTTT.

This clonotype turned up a few times. The chain links TRBV7-9 to TRBJ2-7; TRBD1 might be the D (6 bases). This CDR3 is 15 amino acids long. Between the trimmed V and J ends, which lost 1 base and 3 bases, there was a span of 13 bases. Germline V gene lookup returns CDR1 SEHNR and CDR2 FQNEAQ (reference sequence). For the CDR3, the DNA is TGTGCCAGCAGCTTAGTCCGGCAGGGGCTCTACGAGCAGTACTTC. Residues: CASSLVRQGLYEQYF.

This clonotype was seen only a few times. The chain links TRBV12-5 to TRBJ2-1, with 9 bases lining up with TRBD2. Germline V gene lookup returns CDR1 LGHNT and CDR2 FRNRAP. Trimming took 5 bases from V and 12 from J; bases not matched to a gene: 11. The CDR3 consists of 14 residues. In DNA form, the CDR3 reads TGTGCTAGTGGTCCCGGAGCGGGACTAGCCCCGCAGTTCTTC. Translating gives CASGPGAGLAPQFF.